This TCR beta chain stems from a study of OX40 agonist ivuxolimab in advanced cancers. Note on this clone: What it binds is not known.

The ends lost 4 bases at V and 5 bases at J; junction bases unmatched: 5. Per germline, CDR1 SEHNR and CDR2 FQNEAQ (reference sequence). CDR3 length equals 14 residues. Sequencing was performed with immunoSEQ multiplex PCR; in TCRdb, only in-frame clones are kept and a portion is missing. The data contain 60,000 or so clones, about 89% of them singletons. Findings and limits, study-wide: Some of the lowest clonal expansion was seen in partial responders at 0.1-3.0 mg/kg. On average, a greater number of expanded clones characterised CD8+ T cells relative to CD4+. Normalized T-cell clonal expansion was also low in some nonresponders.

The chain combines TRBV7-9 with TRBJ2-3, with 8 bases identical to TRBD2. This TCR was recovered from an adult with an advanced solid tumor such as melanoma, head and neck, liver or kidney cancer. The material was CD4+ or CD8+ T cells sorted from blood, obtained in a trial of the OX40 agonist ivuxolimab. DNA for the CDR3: TGTGCCAGCAGCTCTCGGGGGGGTGGAGATACGCAGTATTTT. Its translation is CASSSRGGGDTQYF.